This entry lists 3 T cell receptor beta chains sequenced from one sample in a study of T-cell memory formation after mild COVID-19. TCRdb reprocessed the 5' RACE reads via MiXCR and lists one record per CDR3 protein. The sample carries roughly 250,000 distinct CDR3 sequences, 15% to 20% recorded once. The sample comprised PBMCs or a T cell subset sorted from them (not recorded which). These receptor sequences come from a man in his late teens or twenties who had mild COVID-19 (a few samples of this study predate the infection). Cell type and time point are not known.

This clonotype was found a few times. The chain couples TRBV7-3 to TRBJ2-1; 14 bases are shared with TRBD2. The CDR3 runs 18 residues. The V segment lost 5 bases and the J segment 4 bases; nucleotides outside the gene matches: 10. CDR1 SGHTA and CDR2 FQGTGA come from the germline V gene. This chain's CDR3 is CASSDPGGTSGSYNEQFF. DNA for the CDR3: TGTGCCAGCAGCGATCCCGGGGGGACTAGCGGGAGTTACAATGAGCAGTTCTTC.

The chain has TRBV11-2 and TRBJ2-1; D remains ambiguous. Trimming removed 0 bases at V and 6 bases at J, with 15 bases between. Per the germline V gene, CDR1 is SGHAT and CDR2 is FQNNGV. The CDR3 has 16 amino acids. Here the CDR3 reads CASSLEGPRLGNEQFF. The CDR3 region has the DNA TGTGCCAGCAGCTTAGAAGGGCCGAGGTTAGGCAATGAGCAGTTCTTC.

This clonotype was seen ten or more times. The chain has TRBV7-3 and TRBJ2-3; 8 bases are a match to TRBD2. Germline V lookup: CDR1 SGHTA, CDR2 FQGTGA. Trimming removed 4 bases from V and 5 bases from J; junction bases left unmatched: 11. This CDR3 region has 16 residues. The CDR3 loop reads CASSSRLAGPLDTQYF. The CDR3 region has the DNA TGTGCCAGCAGCTCCCGCCTAGCGGGCCCCTTAGATACGCAGTATTTT.